The 28 T cell receptor beta chains below were found in one sample sequenced in a study of vaccination and CD4 T cells after COVID-19. These receptors are not linked to any known antigen. Sequenced with the Oncomine TCR Beta short-read assay was DNA taken from cultured CD4+ T cells. TCRdb fed the PCR reads into MiXCR, producing one record per CDR3 protein. Among over 25,000 distinct CDR3 sequences listed, roughly 60% were seen once. The treatment was: roughly 11-day PBMC culture with coronavirus spike peptide pools or control peptides (ViraFEST assay). The sample in question was CD4+ T cells from blood, cultured in vitro, obtained after SARS-CoV-2 vaccination. The receptors originated from a human donor who received a COVID-19 vaccine.

The V gene is TRBV7-8, the J gene TRBJ2-2; 7 bases fit TRBD1. This CDR3 contains 15 residues. Unmatched junction bases numbered 5, after V lost 5 bases and J lost 2 bases. The germline CDR1 and CDR2 sequences are SGHVS and FQNEAQ. CDR3 bases: TGTGCCAGCAGCCCCAGGACAGGCAACACCGGGGAGCTGTTTTTT. Encoded protein: CASSPRTGNTGELFF.

In this sample, this clonotype turned up a few times. The rearrangement joins TRBV6-1 to TRBJ1-2; 8 nucleotides line up with TRBD1. This CDR3 is built from 16 residues. CDR1 and CDR2 (germline): MNHNS, SASEGT. Germline trimming cut 5 bases from V and 2 bases from J; bases unmatched to any gene: 10. The CDR3: CASSPRGQGVNYGYTF. In DNA, the CDR3 is TGTGCCAGCAGTCCCCGAGGACAGGGCGTGAACTATGGCTACACCTTC.

The chain uses TRBV30 and TRBJ1-2; no reliable D call. The ends were cut back, 3 bases at V and 8 bases at J, with 10 bases in the middle. Germline CDR1 and CDR2: GTSNPN and SVGIG (reference sequence). The CDR3 extends over 11 amino acids. The CDR3 loop is CAWRRLVGYTF. The CDR3 coding sequence is TGTGCCTGGAGGAGGTTAGTCGGCTACACCTTC.

The rearrangement uses TRBV11-3 and TRBJ2-1, with TRBD2 matching 8 bases. The V gene end was trimmed by 5 bases and the J gene end by 9 bases; junction bases not matched to a gene: 9. Germline lookup yields CDR1 SGHNT and CDR2 YENEEA. This CDR3 spans 14 amino acids. This CDR3 is CASSPERTSLEQFF. The CDR3, as DNA: TGTGCCAGCAGCCCGGAACGGACTAGCCTTGAGCAGTTCTTC.

This clonotype was detected a few times. This chain joins TRBV6-1 and TRBJ2-3, with TRBD1 identical over 10 bases. The V gene's germline CDR1 is MNHNS and CDR2 SASEGT. Germline trimming cut 6 bases from V and 5 bases from J; bases unmatched to any gene: 8. This CDR3 spans 15 amino acids. CDR3 region: CASSRDRGRRDTQYF. CDR3 coding DNA: TGTGCCAGCAGCCGCGACAGGGGGCGGAGAGATACGCAGTATTTT.

The chain recombines TRBV6-5 with TRBJ1-1, with 7 bases identical to TRBD1. This CDR3 contains 19 residues. Looked up from germline, CDR1 is MNHEY and CDR2 is SVGAGI. J gave up 0 bases and V 1 base, and 14 bases lay outside the gene matches. CDR3 in DNA: TGTGCCAGCAGTTACTACCTCTTAGGGACAGCAATAATGAACACTGAAGCTTTCTTT. Translated, it gives CASSYYLLGTAIMNTEAFF.

A few counts support this clonotype. The chain employs TRBV11-2 and TRBJ1-5; TRBD1 agrees at 9 bases. V was clipped by 3 bases and J by 9 bases; unmatched bases: 3. This CDR3 is built from 13 residues. The V gene's germline CDR1 is SGHAT and CDR2 FQNNGV. The CDR3 DNA reads as TGTGCCAGCAGCTTTGGACAGGGGCGGCCCCAGCATTTT. Its protein product is CASSFGQGRPQHF.

The CDR3 DNA reads as TGTGCCAGCAGACAAGGGAGCGGGGGGGGGGGAGAGACCCAGTACTTC. Encoded protein: CASRQGSGGGGETQYF. This sequence joins TRBV11-2 and TRBJ2-5; 10 bases line up with TRBD2. There are 16 residues in the CDR3. Germline V CDR1 and CDR2: SGHAT, FQNNGV. The J segment lost 4 bases and the V segment lost 6 bases, leaving 11 bases of the junction unmatched.

This clonotype was observed a handful of times. The V call is TRBV7-8, the J call TRBJ1-2, with D possibly matching TRBD1 (6 bases). Looked up from germline, CDR1 is SGHVS and CDR2 is FQNEAQ. The CDR3 covers 14 residues. The germline V and J ends were trimmed by 5 bases and 0 bases, with 10 bases remaining between them. In DNA form, the CDR3 reads TGTGCCAGCAGCCTCGGGACAACTAACTATGGCTACACCTTC. Translating gives CASSLGTTNYGYTF.

The chain has TRBV27 and TRBJ2-6; D uncertain. In germline, CDR1 is MNHEY, CDR2 SMNVEV (reference sequence). This CDR3 comprises 13 residues. V was cut by 6 bases and J by 1 base, with 4 bases left in between. The CDR3 region has the DNA TGTGCCAGCAGAGATTCTGGGGCCAACGTCCTGACTTTC. It specifies CASRDSGANVLTF.

The rearrangement uses TRBV25-1 and TRBJ2-2; D unresolved. Trimming removed 1 base from V and 4 bases from J, with 10 bases in between. Germline-derived CDR1 and CDR2 are MGHDK and SYGVNS. The CDR3 consists of 15 residues. Here the CDR3 DNA reads TGTGCCAGCAGTGAATCCGCTAGAAGCACCGGGGAGCTGTTTTTT. The encoded protein is CASSESARSTGELFF.

This clonotype was seen a few times. The chain joins TRBV15 to TRBJ2-3; D is undetermined. The CDR3 contains 15 residues. CDR1 is LNHNV and CDR2 is YYDKDF in the germline V gene (reference sequence). Trimming shortened V by 4 bases and J by 0 bases, and 11 bases separated the two germline ends. CDR3 in DNA: TGTGCCACCAGCAAACGACGGATTAGCACAGATACGCAGTATTTT. This codes for CATSKRRISTDTQYF.

This clonotype showed up just a few times. CDR3 coding DNA: TGCAGTGCTAGAAATTTTGGGACAGGTATGGCCTTAGGCTACACCTTC. As protein: CSARNFGTGMALGYTF. V gene TRBV20-1 combines with J gene TRBJ1-2, with TRBD1 matching 8 bases. CDR1 is DFQATT, CDR2 SNEGSKA, per germline (reference sequence). There are 16 residues in the CDR3. Trimming cost V 2 bases and J 8 bases; bases outside gene matches: 16.

The chain employs TRBV2 and TRBJ2-2; TRBD1 might be the D (6 bases). This CDR3 is built from 15 residues. In germline, CDR1 is SNHLY, CDR2 FYNNEI. Trimming removed 4 bases from V and 5 bases from J, with 14 bases in between. CDR3 protein: CASSVTRGRTGELFF. The DNA of the CDR3 is TGTGCCAGCAGTGTCACAAGGGGGAGAACCGGGGAGCTGTTTTTT.

This chain links TRBV4-1 with TRBJ2-3, with 9 nucleotides matching TRBD2. Germline V CDR1 and CDR2: MGHRA, YSYEKL. The CDR3 sequence is 17 residues long. Trimming took 2 bases from V and 1 from J; bases not matched to a gene: 7. CDR3 coding DNA: TGCGCCAGCAGCCAATATCAGCGGGGGGCCGGCACAGATACGCAGTATTTT. Its protein product is CASSQYQRGAGTDTQYF.

This chain links TRBV5-1 with TRBJ2-3; TRBD2 matches at 10 bases. CDR1 and CDR2 from the germline V gene are SGHRS and YFSETQ. This CDR3 contains 17 residues. The V segment lost 2 bases and the J segment 8 bases; nucleotides outside the gene matches: 14. CDR3 in amino acids: CASSFGGLAGDGATQYF. CDR3 DNA: TGCGCCAGCAGCTTCGGGGGGCTAGCGGGGGATGGGGCTACGCAGTATTTT. The entire variable domain, with the rest obtained from reference TRBV5-1 and TRBJ2-3, is as follows: KAGVTQTPRYLIKTRGQQVTLSCSPISGHRSVSWYQQTPGQGLQFLFEYFSETQRNKGNFPGRFSGRQFSNSRSEMNVSTLELGDSALYLCASSFGGLAGDGATQYFGPGTRLTVL.

The CDR3 DNA follows: TGTGCCAGCAGCTTAGCCAGGGACTATGGCTACACCTTC. Encoded protein: CASSLARDYGYTF. This chain links TRBV7-2 with TRBJ1-2, with a possible D match to TRBD1 (5 bases). The V end lost 0 bases, the J end lost 3 bases, and 5 bases lay between the germline ends. This CDR3 is built from 13 residues. Germline assignment: CDR1 SGHTA and CDR2 FQGNSA.

There are a few counts of this clonotype. This chain links TRBV6-1 with TRBJ2-5, with D unresolved. The germline V gene has CDR1 MNHNS and CDR2 SASEGT. V lost 3 bases, J lost 3 bases, and 8 bases lay in between. This CDR3 contains 13 residues. The CDR3 DNA reads TGTGCCAGCAGTGAGACGGTTGAAGAGACCCAGTACTTC. This gives the protein CASSETVEETQYF.

This chain uses TRBV7-8 with TRBJ1-5, with a tentative D call TRBD1 (6 bases). With 4 bases removed from V and 0 bases from J, the gap between germline ends came to 16 bases. The germline gives CDR1 SGHVS, CDR2 FQNEAQ. The CDR3 sequence is 17 residues long. CDR3 protein: CASSSGYREHSNQPQHF. The CDR3 DNA reads TGTGCCAGCAGCTCCGGTTACAGGGAACATAGCAATCAGCCCCAGCATTTT.

V and J are TRBV7-9 and TRBJ2-1, with no clear D. The germline V gene has CDR1 SEHNR and CDR2 FQNEAQ (reference sequence). The CDR3 contains 8 residues. Deletions cut 5 bases from V and 14 bases from J, with 4 bases between. The CDR3 DNA sequence: TGTGCCAGCAGCCTGGAGTTCTTC. Its translation is CASSLEFF.

V gene TRBV7-9 combines with J gene TRBJ2-1; 8 bases align to TRBD2. Germline CDR1 is SEHNR and CDR2 is FQNEAQ (reference sequence). V shed 5 bases, J shed 7 bases, and the junction held 10 bases outside the gene matches. The CDR3 covers 15 residues. The CDR3: CASSRRGAPGNEQFF. The DNA of the CDR3 is TGTGCCAGCAGCCGGCGGGGGGCCCCCGGGAATGAGCAGTTCTTC.

This clonotype was detected once. This chain links TRBV30 with TRBJ2-5, with D maybe TRBD1 (5 bases). Germline V gene lookup returns CDR1 GTSNPN and CDR2 SVGIG (reference sequence). CDR3 length equals 14 residues. Trimming took 2 bases from V and 1 from J, leaving 11 bases between them. DNA for the CDR3: TGTGCCTGGAGTAAGCAGGGCATCCAAGAGACCCAGTACTTC. This gives the protein CAWSKQGIQETQYF. The whole variable domain, filled in from reference TRBV30 and TRBJ2-5, reads SQTIHQWPATLVQPVGSPLSLECTVEGTSNPNLYWYRQAAGRGLQLLFYSVGIGQISSEVPQNLSASRPQDRQFILSSKKLLLSDSGFYLCAWSKQGIQETQYFGPGTRLLVL.

V gene TRBV19 combines with J gene TRBJ1-1; 9 positions match TRBD1. The CDR3 is made up of 16 amino acids. V lost 2 bases and J lost 6; bases outside the gene matches: 10. CDR1 is LNHDA, CDR2 SQIVND, per germline (reference sequence). CDR3 sequence reads: CASSIYRTGERAEAFF. CDR3 coding DNA: TGTGCCAGTAGTATATATAGGACAGGGGAAAGGGCTGAAGCTTTCTTT.

This clonotype was detected only a few times. CDR3 protein: CASRPGDLNTIYF. Written as DNA, the CDR3 is TGTGCCAGCCGCCCGGGAGACTTAAACACCATATATTTT. The chain joins TRBV27 to TRBJ1-3; unclear D gene. V lost 8 bases and J 6 bases, leaving 14 bases between the germline ends. Germline assignment: CDR1 MNHEY and CDR2 SMNVEV (reference sequence). The CDR3 totals 13 residues.

A few counts support this clonotype. This sequence joins TRBV6-1 and TRBJ2-5; 7 bases are a match to TRBD1. Looked up from germline, CDR1 is MNHNS and CDR2 is SASEGT. After removal of 6 bases from V and 3 bases from J, the junction contained 4 bases not matched to a gene. The length of the CDR3 is 13 residues. The CDR3: CASSSDREETQYF. The DNA of the CDR3 is TGTGCCAGCAGCTCCGACAGGGAAGAGACCCAGTACTTC.

The chain carries TRBV6-1 and TRBJ2-5; D is perhaps TRBD1 (5 bases). Deletions cut 2 bases from V and 5 bases from J, with 15 bases between. The CDR3 is 15 amino acids. The germline V gene encodes CDR1 MNHNS and CDR2 SASEGT. The CDR3, as DNA: TGTGCCAGCAGTGAACTAAGGGGTGCTCGGGAGACCCAGTACTTC. Its translation: CASSELRGARETQYF.

V and J are TRBV19 and TRBJ2-7; D possibly corresponds to TRBD1 (6 bases). The V and J ends lost 2 bases and 0 bases respectively, with 11 bases between them. CDR1 and CDR2 from the germline V gene are LNHDA and SQIVND (reference sequence). The CDR3 spans 15 residues. In nucleotides, the CDR3 is TGTGCCAGTAGTATAAGGCAGGGGAGCTCCTACGAGCAGTACTTC. The encoded protein is CASSIRQGSSYEQYF.

A few counts support this clonotype. The chain has TRBV5-1 and TRBJ2-3, with TRBD1 as a possible D gene (5 bases). Germline loops: CDR1 SGHRS, CDR2 YFSETQ. V lost 0 bases to trimming and J lost 3 bases, with 8 bases between them. The CDR3 spans 14 residues. CDR3 sequence (DNA): TGCGCCAGCAGCTTGGGGACATTAACAGATACGCAGTATTTT. This gives the protein CASSLGTLTDTQYF.